The present TCR beta chain was sequenced within a study of identical twins. TCRdb re-analysed the 5' RACE reads in MiXCR, keeping a single row per CDR3 protein. The data contain about 480,000 distinct CDR3 sequences, over 12% of them singletons. This clonotype was detected many times. V lost 3 bases and J 4 bases, leaving 12 bases between the germline ends. CDR3 length: 15 residues. The same data also contributed to another study, on yellow fever vaccine responses in identical twins.

This TCR was sampled from a woman aged 18-30 years in good health. The chain links TRBV12-3 or TRBV12-4 to TRBJ2-2; D not resolved. Material for sequencing was CD4+ T cells sorted from blood. For the CDR3, the DNA is TGTGCCAGCAGTTTCGAGGACCCCAGCACCGGGGAGCTGTTTTTT. Translation gives CASSFEDPSTGELFF.